The sequence of this T cell receptor (beta chain) was determined in a study of regulatory T cells in long-lasting Graves disease. Construction of the TCR beta libraries employed iRepertoire HTBI primers in conjunction with Arm-PCR of CDR3 regions. TCRdb called the multiplex PCR reads again in MiXCR, with one record for every CDR3 protein. In the table there are more than 450,000 distinct CDR3 sequences, approximately 12% of which are singletons. The table lists this clonotype with many counts. V was trimmed by 6 bases and J by 3 bases, leaving 17 bases between them. CDR1 and CDR2 (germline): MNHNS, SASEGT. The CDR3 is 16 amino acids. Documented time point: newly diagnosed GD, antithyroid drugs for less than 3 months. After RNA was extracted from PBMCs, the TCR library was made from it. These data were also reused for a study on T cells in Graves' hyperthyroidism and ophthalmopathy. That paper adds: Initially, a first-round RT-PCR of the TCR CDR3 employed the HTBI primer set. Blood shared most expanded thyroid clonotypes above 0.001.

The rearrangement joins TRBV6-1 to TRBJ1-4; no firm D call. Here the sequenced sample was peripheral blood mononuclear cells (PBMCs), taken at new diagnosis, from a patient treated with antithyroid drugs. The source is a woman between 25 and 40 years old with Graves disease. DNA for the CDR3: TGTGCCAGCAGCCAGTTGTTTACCTGGGCTAATGAAAAACTGTTTTTT. Translated, it gives CASSQLFTWANEKLFF.